These T cell receptor beta chains were read from a single sample in a study of OX40 agonist ivuxolimab in advanced cancers. Here immunoSEQ multiplex PCR was the method, and the copy in TCRdb shows in-frame clones only, minus some. The sample includes about 55,000 clones, 77% of them seen just once. The source was CD4+ or CD8+ T cells sorted from blood, collected in a trial of the OX40 agonist ivuxolimab. The source of these receptors is an adult with an advanced solid tumor such as melanoma, head and neck, liver or kidney cancer. Both conserved end residues are part of each CDR3.

v_gene: TRBV6-1
j_gene: TRBJ2-5
CDR3aa: CASSDLSSGRWETQYF

v_gene: TRBV11-2
j_gene: TRBJ2-7
CDR3aa: CASSLATGASYEQYF

v_gene: TRBV6-5
j_gene: TRBJ1-3
CDR3aa: CASSYGGSGNTIYF

v_gene: TRBV4-3
j_gene: TRBJ2-3
CDR3aa: CASSHDLAGGQDTQYF

v_gene: TRBV15
j_gene: TRBJ1-4
CDR3aa: CATNRRHRATNEKLFF

v_gene: TRBV7-9
j_gene: TRBJ2-3
CDR3aa: CASSLRSGKREMGTQYF

v_gene: TRBV6-6
j_gene: TRBJ1-1
CDR3aa: CASSSRTGDPKTEAFF

v_gene: TRBV18
j_gene: TRBJ2-5
CDR3aa: CASSPRLAGVDSETQYF

v_gene: TRBV12-5
j_gene: TRBJ2-2
CDR3aa: CASGLPLAANYTGELFF

v_gene: TRBV14
j_gene: TRBJ2-1
CDR3aa: CASSRLYNEQFF

v_gene: TRBV5-1
j_gene: TRBJ2-7
CDR3aa: CASSWGPGTVYEQYF

v_gene: TRBV6-4
j_gene: TRBJ1-2
CDR3aa: CAINGTGGYGYTF

v_gene: TRBV5-1
j_gene: TRBJ2-6
CDR3aa: CASSLTLSGANVLTF

v_gene: TRBV6-4
j_gene: TRBJ2-1
CDR3aa: CASSRGLPYNEQFF

v_gene: TRBV5-1
j_gene: TRBJ2-5
CDR3aa: CASSPRPTSAETQYF

v_gene: TRBV7-9
j_gene: TRBJ2-3
CDR3aa: CASSLASEMDTQYF

v_gene: TRBV2
j_gene: TRBJ2-1
CDR3aa: CASSGGWESGDEQFF

v_gene: TRBV5-1
j_gene: TRBJ2-2
CDR3aa: CASSPDQNTGELFF

v_gene: TRBV4-1
j_gene: TRBJ2-3
CDR3aa: CASSPTSGSPYF

v_gene: TRBV13
j_gene: TRBJ2-7
CDR3aa: CASSLRTHYEQYF

v_gene: TRBV18
j_gene: TRBJ2-5
CDR3aa: CASSPPSGTRGQTQYF

v_gene: TRBV11-2
j_gene: TRBJ1-1
CDR3aa: CASSPLQGADTEAFF